The clone carrying this T cell receptor (beta chain) showed up just once. TCRdb reanalysed the PCR reads using MiXCR and keeps one entry per CDR3 protein. Of several thousand distinct CDR3 sequences in the sample, about two fifths were seen once. Germline-derived CDR1 and CDR2 are MNHNS and SASEGT. The CDR3 is 20 residues long. V was clipped by 6 bases and J by 0 bases, with 28 bases between them. This specimen belongs to a study of immune characterization of retroperitoneal liposarcoma. The source material was tumor tissue. The chain couples TRBV6-1 to TRBJ2-3; no definite D call. The TCR comes from a male donor with retroperitoneal liposarcoma. The CDR3 region has the DNA TGTGCCAGCAGCGTTACCCCGGTAGAGCGCGGAAGTACTAGCACAGATACGCAGTATTTT. Its protein is CASSVTPVERGSTSTDTQYF.